The rows below give T cell receptor beta chains drawn from one sample of a study of response to subunit inactivated influenza vaccine. TCRdb recomputed calls from the RT-PCR reads with MiXCR, one row per CDR3 protein. The table lists a few hundred thousand distinct CDR3 sequences, about 20% of them singletons, with about 9.4% in the top ten. Here the sequenced sample was PBMCs from blood, taken approximately 20 months after vaccination. The receptors here all came from a man between 50 and 75 years old who received an inactivated influenza vaccine. CDR3s include the opening cysteine and the closing phenylalanine or tryptophan. Each record gives: clone size, V gene, J gene, D gene, CDR3 protein, CDR3 DNA. D genes are given only for firm matches. Only part of the rows carry a size: once, few, many, or a class if the clone is expanded.

>many|TRBV29-1|TRBJ1-1|-
CSVEPLGEGYANTEAFF
TGCAGCGTCGAACCTCTGGGGGAGGGTTACGCCAACACTGAAGCTTTCTTT
>-|TRBV6-1|TRBJ1-1|-
CASSPYITSNTEAFF
TGTGCCAGCAGCCCCTACATCACGTCGAACACTGAAGCTTTCTTT
>-|TRBV20-1|TRBJ1-6|TRBD1
CSAGGQAHSPLHF
TGCAGTGCTGGAGGACAGGCCCATTCACCCCTCCACTTT
>-|TRBV30|TRBJ1-6|-
CAWGGPASALHF
TGTGCCTGGGGAGGCCCGGCATCCGCCCTCCACTTT
>-|TRBV20-1|TRBJ2-2|-
CSASDTFANTGELFF
TGCAGTGCTAGTGACACTTTCGCGAACACCGGGGAGCTGTTTTTT
>many|TRBV6-1|TRBJ1-2|-
CASRDTGGYGYTF
TGTGCCAGCCGTGACACGGGGGGCTATGGCTACACCTTC
>-|TRBV6-5|TRBJ2-1|TRBD1
CASSSTGHNEQFF
TGTGCCAGCAGTTCGACAGGGCACAATGAGCAGTTCTTC
>few|TRBV12-3/TRBV12-4|TRBJ2-1|TRBD2
CASRRDFGERGNNEQFF
TGTGCCAGCAGACGAGACTTCGGCGAGCGGGGCAACAATGAGCAGTTCTTC
>few|TRBV30|TRBJ2-7|-
CAWTIAAGASYEQYF
TGTGCCTGGACAATCGCGGCGGGGGCTAGCTACGAGCAGTACTTC
>-|TRBV28|TRBJ1-1|-
CASSLGVFPEGSEAFF
TGTGCCAGCAGTCTGGGTGTCTTTCCCGAGGGCTCTGAAGCTTTCTTT
>-|TRBV27|TRBJ2-6|-
CASSLSLGSGANVLTF
TGTGCCAGCAGTTTATCGTTGGGGTCTGGGGCCAACGTCCTGACTTTC
>few|TRBV20-1|TRBJ2-2|TRBD2
CSATRLADNTGELFF
TGCAGTGCTACCAGACTAGCAGATAACACCGGGGAGCTGTTTTTT
>few|TRBV10-3|TRBJ1-6|-
CAISESGSYNSPLHF
TGTGCCATCAGTGAGTCTGGCAGTTACAATTCACCCCTCCACTTT
>few|TRBV11-3|TRBJ2-5|TRBD1
CASSSETGGKETQYF
TGTGCCAGCAGCTCAGAAACAGGGGGAAAAGAGACCCAGTACTTC
>few|TRBV19|TRBJ1-5|-
CASSIGEYSNQPQHF
TGTGCCAGTAGTATAGGAGAATATAGCAATCAGCCCCAGCATTTT
>few|TRBV5-1|TRBJ1-4|-
CASSRYIGNEKLFF
TGCGCCAGCAGCAGATACATCGGTAATGAAAAACTGTTTTTT
>-|TRBV29-1|TRBJ2-5|-
CSVEGEETQYF
TGCAGCGTTGAAGGGGAGGAGACCCAGTACTTC
>many|TRBV5-5|TRBJ2-3|-
CASSLGGTDTQYF
TGTGCCAGCAGCTTAGGGGGGACAGATACGCAGTATTTT
>few|TRBV7-6|TRBJ2-2|TRBD2
CASSRAPLALAGELFF
TGTGCCAGCAGCCGCGCGCCACTAGCGTTGGCCGGGGAGCTGTTTTTT
>many|TRBV10-3|TRBJ1-5|TRBD1
CAISDSGTGGNQPQHF
TGTGCCATCAGCGACTCGGGGACAGGGGGCAATCAGCCCCAGCATTTT
>-|TRBV29-1|TRBJ2-5|-
CSVTGTEGFGTQYF
TGCAGCGTTACCGGGACCGAGGGCTTTGGGACCCAGTACTTC
>many|TRBV27|TRBJ1-4|-
CASGGDSTNEKLFF
TGTGCCAGCGGGGGCGACAGCACTAATGAAAAACTGTTTTTT
>-|TRBV5-6|TRBJ1-5|-
CASSLGPGRSNQPQHF
TGTGCCAGCAGCTTGGGCCCCGGACGTAGCAATCAGCCCCAGCATTTT